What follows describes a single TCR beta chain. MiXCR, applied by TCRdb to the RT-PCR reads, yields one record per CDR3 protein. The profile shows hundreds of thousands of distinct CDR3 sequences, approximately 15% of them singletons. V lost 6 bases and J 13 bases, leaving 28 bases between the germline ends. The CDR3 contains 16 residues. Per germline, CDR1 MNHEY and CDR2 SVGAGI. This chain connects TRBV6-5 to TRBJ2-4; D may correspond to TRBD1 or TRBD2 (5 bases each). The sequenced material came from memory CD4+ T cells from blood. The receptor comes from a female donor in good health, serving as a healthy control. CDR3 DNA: TGTGCCAGCAGGGGGAGACAGACAAATTCCTACAATGAGCAGTACTTC. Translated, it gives CASRGRQTNSYNEQYF.